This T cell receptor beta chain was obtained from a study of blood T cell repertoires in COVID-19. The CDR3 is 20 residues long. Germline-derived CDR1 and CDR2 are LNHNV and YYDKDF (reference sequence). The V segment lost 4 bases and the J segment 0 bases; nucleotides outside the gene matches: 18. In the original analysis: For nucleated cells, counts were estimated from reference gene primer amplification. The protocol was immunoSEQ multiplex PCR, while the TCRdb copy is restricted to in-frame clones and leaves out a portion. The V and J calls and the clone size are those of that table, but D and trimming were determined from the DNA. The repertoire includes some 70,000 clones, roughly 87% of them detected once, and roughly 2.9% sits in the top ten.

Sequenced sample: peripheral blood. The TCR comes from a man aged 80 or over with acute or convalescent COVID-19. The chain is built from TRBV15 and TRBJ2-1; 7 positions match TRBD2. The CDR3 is CATSTVPPPGRTSSYNEQFF. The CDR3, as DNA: TGTGCCACCAGCACTGTACCCCCCCCCGGGAGGACTAGCTCCTACAATGAGCAGTTCTTC.